These 18 T cell receptor beta chains share one sample of origin, sequenced in a study of identical twins. TCRdb independently ran MiXCR on the 5' RACE reads; one entry per CDR3 protein. The sample includes approximately 220,000 distinct CDR3 sequences, roughly 9.4% of them seen just once. The sequencing input was memory (CD45RO+) T cells sorted from blood. The receptors were sampled from a woman under 30 in good health.

This clonotype has a handful of counts. This chain uses TRBV5-1 with TRBJ2-1; D possibly matches TRBD1 or TRBD2 (6 bases each). V was trimmed by 7 bases and J by 0 bases, leaving 8 bases between them. CDR3 length: 13 amino acids. From germline, CDR1 is SGHRS and CDR2 YFSETQ. CDR3 in amino acids: CASGGRSYNEQFF. The CDR3 region has the DNA TGCGCCAGCGGGGGGCGCTCCTACAATGAGCAGTTCTTC.

The rearrangement links TRBV5-1 to TRBJ2-2; no clear D gene. The CDR3 totals 15 residues. V lost 1 base to trimming and J lost 5 bases, with 12 bases between them. CDR1 and CDR2 from the germline V gene are SGHRS and YFSETQ. CDR3 amino acids: CASSLLFQRTGELFF. DNA for the CDR3: TGCGCCAGCAGCTTGTTATTTCAGAGGACCGGGGAGCTGTTTTTT.

This clonotype has ten or more counts. This chain uses TRBV11-2 with TRBJ1-4, with 8 positions matching TRBD1. V dropped 0 bases and J dropped 5; count of bases not matched to a gene: 8. The CDR3 spans 17 residues. Germline-derived CDR1 and CDR2 are SGHAT and FQNNGV. CDR3: CASSLEAPGTGNEKLFF. CDR3 DNA sequence: TGTGCCAGCAGCTTAGAAGCCCCAGGGACAGGAAATGAAAAACTGTTTTTT. Together with reference TRBV11-2 and TRBJ1-4, the CDR3 gives the full variable domain: EAGVAQSPRYKIIEKRQSVAFWCNPISGHATLYWYQQILGQGPKLLIQFQNNGVVDDSQLPKDRFSAERLKGVDSTLKIQPAKLEDSAVYLCASSLEAPGTGNEKLFFGSGTQLSVL.

This clonotype came up a few times. The rearrangement uses TRBV9 and TRBJ2-2; D remains unclear. V was trimmed by 4 bases and J by 3 bases, leaving 13 bases between them. The germline gives CDR1 SGDLS, CDR2 YYNGEE. The CDR3 runs 15 residues. CDR3 residues: CASSPHQSHTGELFF. CDR3 nucleotide sequence: TGTGCCAGCAGCCCTCATCAATCTCACACCGGGGAGCTGTTTTTT.

The chain carries TRBV9 and TRBJ1-4; D is uncertain. The CDR3 runs 17 residues. V gave up 3 bases and J gave up 8 bases, with 23 bases separating them. Germline CDR1 and CDR2: SGDLS and YYNGEE. CDR3 nucleotide sequence: TGTGCCAGCAGCGCCCACAGTACGCCAGCTTCTATGGAAAAACTGTTTTTT. It encodes CASSAHSTPASMEKLFF.

Only a few counts were recorded for this clonotype. A clone one base away is much larger, so this may be a read error. V is TRBV5-6 and J is TRBJ1-1, with D uncertain. The CDR3 is 12 residues long. In germline, CDR1 is SGHDT, CDR2 YYEEEE. V was trimmed by 4 bases and J by 3 bases, leaving 7 bases between them. In nucleotides, the CDR3 is TGTGCCAGCAGCCCCGGGGACACTGAAGCTTTCTTT. It encodes CASSPGDTEAFF.

V usage is TRBV5-1 and J usage is TRBJ1-2; no clear D gene. The CDR3 totals 11 residues. From germline, CDR1 is SGHRS and CDR2 YFSETQ. V gave up 0 bases and J gave up 12 bases, with 9 bases separating them. The CDR3 coding sequence is TGCGCCAGCAGCTTGGACGGAATCAACACCTTC. Translation gives CASSLDGINTF.

The chain couples TRBV27 to TRBJ2-1; 8 nucleotides line up with TRBD1. The V segment lost 7 bases and the J segment 4 bases; nucleotides outside the gene matches: 3. Germline V lookup: CDR1 MNHEY, CDR2 SMNVEV (reference sequence). The CDR3 loop spans 13 amino acids. The CDR3 sequence is CASTDRVYNEQFF. The CDR3 DNA reads as TGTGCCAGCACGGACAGGGTTTACAATGAGCAGTTCTTC.

The genes are TRBV6-2 or TRBV6-3 and TRBJ2-7, with TRBD1 matching over 8 bases. Germline V gives CDR1 MNHEY, CDR2 SVGEGT. V shed 7 bases and J 6 bases; nucleotides not matched to a gene: 23. The CDR3 runs to 18 residues. CDR3: CASKRTGLVVGSRGEQYF. CDR3 DNA: TGTGCCAGCAAGAGGACAGGGCTGGTGGTTGGTTCTCGGGGCGAGCAGTACTTC.

J is TRBJ2-3 and V is TRBV27; 8 nucleotides agree with TRBD1. Germline V gene lookup returns CDR1 MNHEY and CDR2 SMNVEV (reference sequence). V was pared by 4 bases and J by 1 base, with 7 bases of the junction left unmatched. The CDR3 loop spans 16 amino acids. CDR3 loop: CASSSFRQGRTDTQYF. CDR3 coding DNA: TGTGCCAGCAGTTCTTTCCGACAGGGGCGCACAGATACGCAGTATTTT.

The V gene is TRBV6-1, the J gene TRBJ2-3, with D possibly being TRBD2 (6 bases). The germline V and J ends were trimmed by 5 bases and 9 bases, with 18 bases remaining between them. The CDR3 contains 14 residues. The germline V gene has CDR1 MNHNS and CDR2 SASEGT. CDR3 nucleotide sequence: TGTGCCAGCAGTCGCGGGGAGACGACGGGGACGCAGTATTTT. It specifies CASSRGETTGTQYF.

This clonotype was seen a few times. The chain links TRBV20-1 to TRBJ1-2, with a weak D call TRBD1 (6 bases). Trimming cost V 3 bases and J 6 bases, with 14 bases left between them. This CDR3 is 13 amino acids long. Germline assignment: CDR1 DFQATT and CDR2 SNEGSKA (reference sequence). CDR3: CSASRTGRDGYTF. For the CDR3, the DNA is TGCAGTGCTAGCCGTACAGGGAGGGATGGCTACACCTTC.

This clonotype has only a few counts. This rearrangement joins TRBV5-1 to TRBJ2-7; maybe TRBD1 (7 bases). This CDR3 comprises 16 residues. V lost 3 bases, J lost 5 bases, and 21 bases lay in between. CDR1 is SGHRS, CDR2 YFSETQ, per germline. CDR3 in DNA: TGCGCCAGCAGCTGGGACTCGGGACAGTCGTCCGACGAGCAGTACTTC. This gives the protein CASSWDSGQSSDEQYF. The complete variable domain, with remaining parts taken from reference TRBV5-1 and TRBJ2-7, reads KAGVTQTPRYLIKTRGQQVTLSCSPISGHRSVSWYQQTPGQGLQFLFEYFSETQRNKGNFPGRFSGRQFSNSRSEMNVSTLELGDSALYLCASSWDSGQSSDEQYFGPGTRLTVT.

The V and J genes are TRBV9 and TRBJ2-1; D might be TRBD1 or TRBD2, each matching 5 bases. This CDR3 comprises 14 residues. With 4 bases removed from V and 7 bases from J, the gap between germline ends came to 15 bases. Germline values: CDR1 SGDLS, CDR2 YYNGEE. In DNA form, the CDR3 reads TGTGCCAGCAGCTCGGGACCCTTTATGAATGAGCAGTTCTTC. This codes for CASSSGPFMNEQFF.

At least ten counts were recorded for this clonotype. This chain joins TRBV6-5 and TRBJ2-2; 10 bases fit TRBD1. Trimming took 0 bases from V and 6 from J; bases not matched to a gene: 7. CDR3 length: 17 amino acids. Germline CDR1 is MNHEY and CDR2 is SVGAGI. CDR3 region: CASSYSGQGYSAGELFF. CDR3 bases: TGTGCCAGCAGTTACTCGGGACAGGGGTATTCGGCCGGGGAGCTGTTTTTT.

This clonotype came up many times. The gene calls are TRBV28 and TRBJ2-1; no firm D call. The CDR3 is 14 amino acids. V lost 5 bases, J lost 5 bases, and 13 bases lay in between. The germline CDR1 and CDR2 sequences are MDHEN and SYDVKM. The CDR3 DNA reads TGTGCCAGCAGTGCTCCCGGGCTACACAATGAGCAGTTCTTC. Amino acids: CASSAPGLHNEQFF.

This clonotype has more than one count but fewer than ten. The J gene is TRBJ2-1, the V gene TRBV7-6; D unresolved. V was trimmed by 2 bases and J by 2 bases, leaving 10 bases between them. This CDR3 has 15 residues. In germline, CDR1 is SGHVS, CDR2 FNYEAQ. CDR3 residues: CASSLLTEPYNEQFF. The CDR3 DNA is TGTGCCAGCAGCTTATTAACCGAACCCTACAATGAGCAGTTCTTC.

This clonotype was seen only a few times. The chain couples TRBV20-1 to TRBJ2-7; 7 nucleotides match TRBD1. V gave up 4 bases and J gave up 5 bases; unmatched junction bases: 5. The germline gives CDR1 DFQATT, CDR2 SNEGSKA (reference sequence). This CDR3 is built from 12 residues. This CDR3 reads CSAIWQGDEQYF. In nucleotides, the CDR3 is TGCAGTGCTATTTGGCAGGGGGACGAGCAGTACTTC.